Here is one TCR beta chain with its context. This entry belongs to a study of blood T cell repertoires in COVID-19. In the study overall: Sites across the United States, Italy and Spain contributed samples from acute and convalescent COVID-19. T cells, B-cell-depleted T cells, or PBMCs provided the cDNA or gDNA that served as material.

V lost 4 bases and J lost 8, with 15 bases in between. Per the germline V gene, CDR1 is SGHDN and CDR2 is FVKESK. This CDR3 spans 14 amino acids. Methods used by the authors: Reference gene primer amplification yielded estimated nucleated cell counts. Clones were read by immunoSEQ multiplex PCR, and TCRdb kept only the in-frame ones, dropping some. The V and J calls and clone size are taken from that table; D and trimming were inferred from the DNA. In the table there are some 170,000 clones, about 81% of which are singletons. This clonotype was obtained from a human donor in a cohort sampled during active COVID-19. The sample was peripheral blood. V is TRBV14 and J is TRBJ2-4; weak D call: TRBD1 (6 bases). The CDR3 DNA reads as TGTGCCAGCAGCCGCGATACAGGGTCACACATTCAGTACTTC. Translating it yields CASSRDTGSHIQYF. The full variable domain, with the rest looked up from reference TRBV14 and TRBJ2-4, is EAGVTQFPSHSVIEKGQTVTLRCDPISGHDNLYWYRRVMGKEIKFLLHFVKESKQDESGMPNNRFLAERTGGTYSTLKVQPAELEDSGVYFCASSRDTGSHIQYFGAGTRLSVL.